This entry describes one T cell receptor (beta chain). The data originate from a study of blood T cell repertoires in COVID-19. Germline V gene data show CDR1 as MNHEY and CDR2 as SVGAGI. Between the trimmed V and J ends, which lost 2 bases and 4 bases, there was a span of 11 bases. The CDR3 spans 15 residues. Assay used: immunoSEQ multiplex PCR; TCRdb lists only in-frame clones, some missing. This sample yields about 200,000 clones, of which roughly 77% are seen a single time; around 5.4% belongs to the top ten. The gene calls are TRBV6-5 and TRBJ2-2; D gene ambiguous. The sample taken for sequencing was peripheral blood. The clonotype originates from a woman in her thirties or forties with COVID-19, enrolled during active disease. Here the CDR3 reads CASSYASRFTGELFF. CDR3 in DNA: TGTGCCAGCAGTTACGCGTCCCGGTTCACCGGGGAGCTGTTTTTT.